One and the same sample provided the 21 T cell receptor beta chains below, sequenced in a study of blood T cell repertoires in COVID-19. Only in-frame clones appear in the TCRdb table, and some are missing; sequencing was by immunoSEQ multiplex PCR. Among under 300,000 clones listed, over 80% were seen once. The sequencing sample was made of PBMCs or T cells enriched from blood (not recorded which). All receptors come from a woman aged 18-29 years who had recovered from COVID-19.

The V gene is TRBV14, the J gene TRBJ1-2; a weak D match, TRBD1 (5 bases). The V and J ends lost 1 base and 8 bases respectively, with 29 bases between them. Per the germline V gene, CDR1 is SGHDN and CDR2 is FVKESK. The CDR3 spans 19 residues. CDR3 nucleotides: TGTGCCAGCAGCCAAGGCGGGGCCCCCGACCCTCGCCGGTTACAGGGCTACACCTTC. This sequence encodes CASSQGGAPDPRRLQGYTF.

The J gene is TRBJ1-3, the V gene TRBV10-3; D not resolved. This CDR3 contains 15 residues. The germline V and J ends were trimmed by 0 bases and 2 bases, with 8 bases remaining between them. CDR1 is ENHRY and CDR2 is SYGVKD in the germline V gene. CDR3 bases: TGTGCCATCAGTGAGTCGGGAGGACCTGGAAACACCATATATTTT. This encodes CAISESGGPGNTIYF.

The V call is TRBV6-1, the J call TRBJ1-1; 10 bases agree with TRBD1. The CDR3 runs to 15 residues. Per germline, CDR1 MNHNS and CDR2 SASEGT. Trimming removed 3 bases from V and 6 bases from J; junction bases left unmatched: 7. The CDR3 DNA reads TGTGCCAGCAGTGACCTGACAGGGGGCGCTTCTGAAGCTTTCTTT. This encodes CASSDLTGGASEAFF.

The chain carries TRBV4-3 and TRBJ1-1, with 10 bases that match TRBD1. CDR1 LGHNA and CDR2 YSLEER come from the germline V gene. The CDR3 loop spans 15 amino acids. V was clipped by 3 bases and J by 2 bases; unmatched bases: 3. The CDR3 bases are TGCGCCAGCAGCCAGGGGGACAGGGGAAACACTGAAGCTTTCTTT. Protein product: CASSQGDRGNTEAFF.

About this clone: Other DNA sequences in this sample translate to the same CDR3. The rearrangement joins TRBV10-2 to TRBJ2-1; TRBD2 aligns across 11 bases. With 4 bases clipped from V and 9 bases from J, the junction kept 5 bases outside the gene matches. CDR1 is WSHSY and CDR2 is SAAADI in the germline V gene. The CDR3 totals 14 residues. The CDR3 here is CASSVLAGGGEQFF. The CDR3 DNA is TGCGCCAGCAGTGTGCTAGCGGGAGGAGGTGAGCAGTTCTTC.

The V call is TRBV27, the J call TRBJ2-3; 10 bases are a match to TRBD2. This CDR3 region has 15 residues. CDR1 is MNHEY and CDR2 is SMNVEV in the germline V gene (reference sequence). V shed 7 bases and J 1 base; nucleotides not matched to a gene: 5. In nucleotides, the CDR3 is TGTGCCAGCACTATAAGCGGGAGGGGCACAGATACGCAGTATTTT. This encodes CASTISGRGTDTQYF.

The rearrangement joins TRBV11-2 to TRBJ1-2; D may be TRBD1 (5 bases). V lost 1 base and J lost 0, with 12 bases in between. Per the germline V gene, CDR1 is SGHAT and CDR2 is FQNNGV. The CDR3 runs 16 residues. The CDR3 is CASSLGGASSNYGYTF. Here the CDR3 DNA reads TGTGCCAGCAGCTTAGGTGGGGCCAGTTCTAACTATGGCTACACCTTC.

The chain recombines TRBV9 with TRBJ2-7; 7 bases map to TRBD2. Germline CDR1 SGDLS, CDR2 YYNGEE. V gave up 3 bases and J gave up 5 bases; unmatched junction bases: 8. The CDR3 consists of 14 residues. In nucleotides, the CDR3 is TGTGCCAGCAGCGACCGGACTAGTCCCAACGAGCAGTACTTC. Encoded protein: CASSDRTSPNEQYF.

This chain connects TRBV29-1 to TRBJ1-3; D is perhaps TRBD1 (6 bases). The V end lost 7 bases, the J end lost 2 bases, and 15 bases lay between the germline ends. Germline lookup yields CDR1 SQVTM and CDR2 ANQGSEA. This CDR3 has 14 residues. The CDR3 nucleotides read TGCAGCGGCACTACAGGGTTCCCTGGAAACACCATATATTTT. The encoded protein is CSGTTGFPGNTIYF.

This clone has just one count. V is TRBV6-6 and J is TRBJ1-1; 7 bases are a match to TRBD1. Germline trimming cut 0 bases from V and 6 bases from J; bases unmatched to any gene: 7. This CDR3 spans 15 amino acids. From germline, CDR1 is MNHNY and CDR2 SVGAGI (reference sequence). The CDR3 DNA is TGTGCCAGCAGTTACTCGACTCGGACAGGAGCTGAAGCTTTCTTT. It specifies CASSYSTRTGAEAFF.

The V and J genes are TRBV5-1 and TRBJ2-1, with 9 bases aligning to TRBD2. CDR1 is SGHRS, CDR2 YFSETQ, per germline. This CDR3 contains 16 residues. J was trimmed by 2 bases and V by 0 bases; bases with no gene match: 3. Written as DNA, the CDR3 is TGCGCCAGCAGCTTGGGAGCTAGCGGGACCTACAATGAGCAGTTCTTC. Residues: CASSLGASGTYNEQFF.

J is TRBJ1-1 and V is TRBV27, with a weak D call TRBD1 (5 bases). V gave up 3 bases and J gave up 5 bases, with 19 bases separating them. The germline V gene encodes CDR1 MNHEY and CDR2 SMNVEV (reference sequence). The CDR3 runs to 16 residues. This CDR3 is CASSLIGSGGVTEAFF. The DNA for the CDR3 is TGTGCCAGCAGTTTGATCGGGAGTGGAGGGGTTACTGAAGCTTTCTTT.

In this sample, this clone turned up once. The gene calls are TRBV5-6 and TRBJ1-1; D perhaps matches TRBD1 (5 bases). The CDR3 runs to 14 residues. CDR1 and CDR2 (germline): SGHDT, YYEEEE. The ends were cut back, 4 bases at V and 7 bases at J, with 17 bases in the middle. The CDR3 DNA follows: TGTGCCAGCAGCCTACCGACAGTTACTCGTGAAGCTTTCTTT. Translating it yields CASSLPTVTREAFF.

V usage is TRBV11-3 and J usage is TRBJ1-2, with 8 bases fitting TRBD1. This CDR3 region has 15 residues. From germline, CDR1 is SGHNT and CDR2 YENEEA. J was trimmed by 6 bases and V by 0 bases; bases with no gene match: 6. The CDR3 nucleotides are TGTGCCAGCAGCTTAGATTACGGGACAGGAGATGGCTACACCTTC. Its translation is CASSLDYGTGDGYTF.

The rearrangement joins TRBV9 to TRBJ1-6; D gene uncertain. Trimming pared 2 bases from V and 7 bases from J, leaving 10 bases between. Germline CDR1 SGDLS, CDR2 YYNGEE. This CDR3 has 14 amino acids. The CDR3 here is CASSVRQANSPLHF. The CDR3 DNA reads TGTGCCAGCAGCGTTCGGCAGGCCAATTCACCCCTCCACTTT.

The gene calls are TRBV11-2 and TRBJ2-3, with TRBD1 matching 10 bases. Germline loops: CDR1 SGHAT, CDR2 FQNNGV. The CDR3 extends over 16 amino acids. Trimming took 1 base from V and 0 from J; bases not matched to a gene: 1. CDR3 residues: CASSLVGQGSTDTQYF. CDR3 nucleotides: TGTGCCAGCAGCTTAGTGGGACAGGGGAGCACAGATACGCAGTATTTT.

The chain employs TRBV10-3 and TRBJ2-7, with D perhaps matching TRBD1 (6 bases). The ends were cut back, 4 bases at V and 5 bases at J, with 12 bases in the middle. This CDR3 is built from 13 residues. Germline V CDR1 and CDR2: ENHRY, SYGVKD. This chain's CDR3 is CAISGGGFDEQYF. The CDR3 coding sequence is TGTGCCATCAGTGGAGGGGGATTCGACGAGCAGTACTTC.

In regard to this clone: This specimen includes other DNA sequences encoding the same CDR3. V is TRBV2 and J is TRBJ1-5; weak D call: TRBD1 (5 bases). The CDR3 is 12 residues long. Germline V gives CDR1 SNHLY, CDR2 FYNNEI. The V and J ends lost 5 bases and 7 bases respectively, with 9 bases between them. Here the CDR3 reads CASSLGGQPQHF. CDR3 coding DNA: TGTGCCAGCAGTTTGGGGGGACAGCCCCAGCATTTT.

CDR3 in DNA: TGCGCCAGCAGCCAAGAGTTCACAGGGGGCATCGGAAACACCATATATTTT. It yields the protein CASSQEFTGGIGNTIYF. The V call is TRBV4-1, the J call TRBJ1-3, with 9 bases lining up with TRBD1. The length of the CDR3 is 17 residues. Germline CDR1 and CDR2: MGHRA and YSYEKL. Unmatched junction bases numbered 7, after V lost 0 bases and J lost 4 bases.

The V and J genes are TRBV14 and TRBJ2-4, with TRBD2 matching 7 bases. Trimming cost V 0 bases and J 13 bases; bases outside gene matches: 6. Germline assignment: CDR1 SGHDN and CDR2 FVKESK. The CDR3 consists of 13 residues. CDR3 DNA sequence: TGTGCCAGCAGCCAAGACCAAACCGGGAGGCAGTACTTC. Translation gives CASSQDQTGRQYF. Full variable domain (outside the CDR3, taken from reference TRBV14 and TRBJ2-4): EAGVTQFPSHSVIEKGQTVTLRCDPISGHDNLYWYRRVMGKEIKFLLHFVKESKQDESGMPNNRFLAERTGGTYSTLKVQPAELEDSGVYFCASSQDQTGRQYFGAGTRLSVL.

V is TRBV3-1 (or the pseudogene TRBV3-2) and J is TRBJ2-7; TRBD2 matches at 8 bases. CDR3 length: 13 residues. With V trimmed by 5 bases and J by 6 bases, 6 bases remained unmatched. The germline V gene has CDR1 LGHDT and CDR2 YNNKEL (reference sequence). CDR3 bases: TGTGCCAGCAGCTCCCCCGGGGGGGGCGAGCAGTACTTC. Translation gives CASSSPGGGEQYF.